One sample yielded the 22 T cell receptor beta chains listed below, sequenced in a study of CD8+CD57+ T cells in acquired aplastic anemia. TCR beta VDJ and CDR3 profiling used genomic DNA as template. Each CDR3 protein is one row after TCRdb ran MiXCR on the reads. The data show 150,000 to 200,000 distinct CDR3 sequences, 35% to 55% seen once. Sequencing was performed on sorted CD4+, CD8+, or CD8+CD57+ T cells (not recorded which) from PBMCs. These receptors came from a human donor in good health.

This clonotype was found many times. At one end the junction does not follow the germline gene, possibly because of a read error. The J gene is TRBJ2-1, the V gene TRBV7-2; TRBD2 aligns across 11 bases. Germline CDR1 SGHTA, CDR2 FQGNSA. This CDR3 comprises 15 residues. CDR3 sequence reads: CASTLAGGLGNEQFF. The CDR3 DNA is TGTGCCAGCACCTTAGCGGGGGGGCTCGGAAATGAGCAGTTCTTC.

This clonotype was counted at least ten times. The V and J genes are TRBV4-2 and TRBJ2-1, with 7 bases that match TRBD1. This CDR3 region has 13 residues. After removal of 6 bases from V and 8 bases from J, the junction contained 7 bases not matched to a gene. Germline assignment: CDR1 LGHNA and CDR2 YNFKEQ. CDR3 bases: TGTGCCAGCAGTCACCGACAGGGCGATGAGCAGTTCTTC. It is translated as CASSHRQGDEQFF.

This rearrangement joins TRBV25-1 to TRBJ2-3; D perhaps matches TRBD1 (7 bases). Trimming shortened V by 6 bases and J by 0 bases, and 13 bases separated the two germline ends. The CDR3 covers 15 residues. Germline loops: CDR1 MGHDK, CDR2 SYGVNS. In nucleotides, the CDR3 is TGTGCCAGCAGGGCCAGGGGGACTAGCACAGATACGCAGTATTTT. The encoded protein is CASRARGTSTDTQYF. The full variable domain, completed using reference TRBV25-1 and TRBJ2-3, is EADIYQTPRYLVIGTGKKITLECSQTMGHDKMYWYQQDPGMELHLIHYSYGVNSTEKGDLSSESTVSRIRTEHFPLTLESARPSHTSQYLCASRARGTSTDTQYFGPGTRLTVL.

About this clonotype itself: This could be a read error, since a much larger clone is one nucleotide away. Lacking the conserved final phenylalanine or tryptophan, this CDR3 likely reflects a read error. The rearrangement joins TRBV5-4 to TRBJ1-2; D is undetermined. Looked up from germline, CDR1 is SGHNT and CDR2 is YYREEE (reference sequence). Trimming left V 0 bases short and J 10 bases short, with 7 bases between. This CDR3 is built from 11 residues. CDR3 residues: CASSLVFDYTL. The CDR3, as DNA: TGTGCCAGCAGCTTGGTATTCGACTACACCCTC.

This clonotype has just a few counts. A read error may explain this, as a much larger clone is one base away. The gene calls are TRBV14 and TRBJ1-2, with D tentatively TRBD1 (6 bases). Germline-derived CDR1 and CDR2 are SGHDN and FVKESK. This CDR3 contains 13 residues. Deletions cut 3 bases from V and 5 bases from J, with 10 bases between. The CDR3 protein is CASSQVTGYGYTF. The CDR3 DNA reads as TGTGCCAGCAGCCAGGTGACAGGATATGGCTACACCTTC.

On this clonotype: It may be a read error: a sequence one base away is much more abundant. This sequence joins TRBV2 and TRBJ1-2, with D unresolved. Germline values: CDR1 SNHLY, CDR2 FYNNEI. The CDR3 is 14 residues long. Written as DNA, the CDR3 is TGTGCCAGCAGTTACTCGATAAGTGGAGACGGCTGCACCTTC. It yields the protein CASSYSISGDGCTF.

The chain carries TRBV19 and TRBJ1-5; 9 bases agree with TRBD1. Losses at the gene ends were 6 bases for V and 7 bases for J; bases not matched to a gene: 10. Germline V lookup: CDR1 LNHDA, CDR2 SQIVND (reference sequence). CDR3 size: 15 residues. CDR3 sequence: CASRSTGTGNQPQHF. The CDR3 DNA is TGTGCCAGTAGGAGTACCGGGACAGGGAACCAGCCCCAGCATTTT.

With respect to this clonotype: An end of the junction does not agree with germline; a read error may underlie this. The chain couples TRBV19 to TRBJ2-3, with D perhaps TRBD1 or TRBD2 (5 bases each). This CDR3 spans 15 amino acids. Germline CDR1 reads LNHDA; CDR2 reads SQIVND (reference sequence). CDR3 region: CASSMRVGGTDTQYF. The CDR3, as DNA: TGCGCCAGTAGTATGAGGGTAGGGGGCACAGATACGCAGTATTTT.

This chain links TRBV4-2 with TRBJ2-6; 8 nucleotides match TRBD2. The germline V gene has CDR1 LGHNA and CDR2 YNFKEQ. Trimming cost V 0 bases and J 2 bases; bases outside gene matches: 0. This CDR3 spans 16 amino acids. For the CDR3, the DNA is TGTGCCAGCAGCCAAGACGGGGGGGCTGGGGCCAACGTCCTGACTTTC. Amino acids: CASSQDGGAGANVLTF.

V gene TRBV29-1 combines with J gene TRBJ1-2; perhaps TRBD1 as D (5 bases). Per germline, CDR1 SQVTM and CDR2 ANQGSEA. Trimming shortened V by 3 bases and J by 7 bases, and 12 bases separated the two germline ends. This CDR3 has 12 residues. The CDR3 loop reads CSVDRGRGGYTF. CDR3 bases: TGCAGCGTTGATAGGGGAAGGGGTGGCTACACCTTC.

There are many counts of this clonotype. This rearrangement joins TRBV5-1 to TRBJ2-1; D is possibly TRBD2 (5 bases). The V end was cut by 2 bases, the J end by 8 bases, with 11 bases between. The CDR3 is 13 residues long. Germline CDR1 SGHRS, CDR2 YFSETQ. CDR3 protein: CASSLGSEDEQFF. The CDR3 DNA reads as TGCGCCAGCAGCTTAGGGAGCGAGGATGAGCAGTTCTTC.

This clonotype was found many times. The chain has TRBV2 and TRBJ2-7; D is possibly TRBD1 or TRBD2 (5 bases each). The ends were cut back, 7 bases at V and 4 bases at J, with 17 bases in the middle. The CDR3 has 14 residues. Germline-derived CDR1 and CDR2 are SNHLY and FYNNEI. Here the CDR3 DNA reads TGTGCCAGCATCGGGGACGGAGCCATTTACGAGCAGTACTTC. Translating gives CASIGDGAIYEQYF.

Notes on this clonotype: Relative to the germline gene, one junction end is altered; a read error may explain this. The V and J genes are TRBV10-2 and TRBJ1-5; TRBD1 might be the D (5 bases). Germline V CDR1 and CDR2: WSHSY, SAAADI. There are 12 residues in the CDR3. CDR3 residues: CAGGTSNQPQHF. Written as DNA, the CDR3 is TGTGCTGGAGGGACTAGCAATCAGCCCCAGCATTTT.

In this sample, this clonotype turned up many times. The chain uses TRBV4-1 and TRBJ1-3; TRBD1 might be the D (6 bases). The CDR3 spans 14 residues. The germline V gene encodes CDR1 MGHRA and CDR2 YSYEKL. V gave up 4 bases and J gave up 2 bases, with 9 bases separating them. For the CDR3, the DNA is TGCGCCAGCAGCCGTCAGGGGACTGGAAACACCATATATTTT. Translating it yields CASSRQGTGNTIYF.

This clonotype occurred a few times. The chain uses TRBV29-1 and TRBJ1-2; D is ambiguous. This CDR3 comprises 11 residues. CDR1 is SQVTM, CDR2 ANQGSEA, per germline. The V end lost 3 bases, the J end lost 1 base, and 3 bases lay between the germline ends. CDR3 DNA: TGCAGCGTTGACGGTAACTATGGCTACACCTTC. It encodes CSVDGNYGYTF.

The gene calls are TRBV5-4 and TRBJ1-5, with unresolved D. CDR1 and CDR2 from the germline V gene are SGHNT and YYREEE (reference sequence). This CDR3 spans 17 amino acids. The V end was cut by 6 bases, the J end by 3 bases, with 22 bases between. CDR3 in DNA: TGTGCCAGCACCTTTACAATTATAAGAAGAAACAATCAGCCCCAGCATTTT. This encodes CASTFTIIRRNNQPQHF.

This clonotype was seen at least ten times. The genes are TRBV9 and TRBJ2-5; 9 nucleotides agree with TRBD1. The CDR3 contains 18 residues. Germline V gene lookup returns CDR1 SGDLS and CDR2 YYNGEE. With V trimmed by 3 bases and J by 0 bases, 12 bases remained unmatched. CDR3 sequence reads: CASSGTGESGWYQETQYF. The CDR3 nucleotides read TGTGCCAGCAGCGGGACAGGGGAAAGCGGATGGTACCAAGAGACCCAGTACTTC.

The rearrangement joins TRBV15 to TRBJ2-5, with 9 bases matching TRBD1. Germline V gene lookup returns CDR1 LNHNV and CDR2 YYDKDF (reference sequence). With 0 bases clipped from V and 1 base from J, the junction kept 6 bases outside the gene matches. The CDR3 length is 17 residues. For the CDR3, the DNA is TGTGCCACCAGCAGAGACGACAGGGGGGCATCCCAAGAGACCCAGTACTTC. Residues: CATSRDDRGASQETQYF.

This clonotype has only one observation. CDR3: CAISTYGAGSPLHF. The CDR3 DNA is TGTGCCATCAGTACTTACGGGGCGGGTTCACCCCTCCACTTT. The chain is built from TRBV10-3 and TRBJ1-6, with TRBD1 as a possible D gene (5 bases). Germline-derived CDR1 and CDR2 are ENHRY and SYGVKD. The length of the CDR3 is 14 residues. V was pared by 5 bases and J by 9 bases, with 14 bases between.

This rearrangement joins TRBV7-9 to TRBJ1-2; D is unresolved. The CDR3 covers 12 residues. Per the germline V gene, CDR1 is SEHNR and CDR2 is FQNEAQ (reference sequence). With 7 bases removed from V and 6 bases from J, the gap between germline ends came to 12 bases. The CDR3 protein is CASTVEAHGYTF. Here the CDR3 DNA reads TGTGCCAGCACCGTGGAGGCCCATGGCTACACCTTC.

In its sample, this clonotype was seen a few times. A much larger clone is a single base away; this may be a read error. The V gene is TRBV2, the J gene TRBJ2-3; either TRBD1 or TRBD2 may supply D (5 bases each). The CDR3 has 14 amino acids. The V gene's germline CDR1 is SNHLY and CDR2 FYNNEI. Trimming removed 6 bases from V and 8 bases from J, with 18 bases in between. CDR3 in amino acids: CASRGTGPPGTQYF. In nucleotides, the CDR3 is TGTGCCAGCAGGGGGACCGGACCACCAGGTACGCAGTATTTT.

This clonotype was seen many times. The chain combines TRBV7-2 with TRBJ2-7; D remains unclear. Germline CDR1 is SGHTA and CDR2 is FQGNSA. The CDR3 has 14 residues. V lost 7 bases to trimming and J lost 4 bases, with 17 bases between them. This chain's CDR3 is CASNRAQTRYEQYF. The CDR3 DNA sequence: TGTGCCAGCAACCGGGCCCAAACACGGTACGAGCAGTACTTC.